This paragraph reports one TCR beta chain. The antigen remains undetermined. This CDR3 is also generated by other DNA sequences in the sample. The CDR3 spans 14 residues. Per germline, CDR1 KGHSH and CDR2 LQKENI. The germline V and J ends were trimmed by 1 base and 1 base, with 7 bases remaining between them. These data belong to a study of shared clonotypes between healthy human individuals. Findings and caveats of the study: For naive CD4 cells, approximately 4.8% of clonotypes were shared across a handful of donors. Compared with memory subsets, naive subsets generally had larger estimated richness.

A deep-level run was used for the assay. Clones were sequenced by immunoSEQ multiplex PCR, and TCRdb holds only the in-frame ones, with some missing. The sample carries some 2,000,000 clones, 85% to 95% recorded once. What was sequenced was naive CD4+ T cells sorted from blood. Subset denoted: CD45RA+ positively selected. The V gene is TRBV18, the J gene TRBJ2-5; D gene uncertain. The clonotype comes from a man aged 18 to 30 in good health. In nucleotides, the CDR3 is TGTGCCAGCTCACCACAGGGTCCCCAAGAGACCCAGTACTTC. Translating gives CASSPQGPQETQYF.